Below, 3 T cell receptor beta chains from the same sample are listed, as sequenced in a study of human T cells and chemical hapten exposure (dated by TCRdb to about 2021). According to the study, the label for this sample's time point signals: patch test 1, 2 weeks after DPC sensitization. The sample's treatment or condition label, in plain terms: therapeutic diphenylcyclopropenone sensitization with weekly scalp DPC. Receptors were amplified or captured by RACE. Data came from a NextSeq 500. TCRdb cleaned the public reads at Q25 with fastp, built clones with MiXCR and kept in-frame beta chains. Each entry is one CDR3 protein sequence, shown with its most common DNA and genes. For this sample the table gives around 77,000 distinct CDR3 sequences, of which approximately 9.8% were detected only once. The top ten clones comprise 3.3% of the sample. The starting material was whole blood, obtained in connection with sensitization to the hapten diphenylcyclopropenone (DPC). Receptor source: a woman aged 40 to 50 with alopecia areata. Some clones in this sample may be carry-over from other donors' samples.

This clonotype was seen many times. The chain couples TRBV12-3 or TRBV12-4 to TRBJ1-6; D may be TRBD1 (6 bases). The V end was cut by 2 bases, the J end by 10 bases, with 12 bases between. The CDR3 is 14 amino acids. The CDR3 protein is CASSLSGGGSPLHF. As DNA, the CDR3 is TGTGCCAGCAGTTTATCGGGGGGCGGGTCACCCCTCCACTTT.

This clonotype has more than one count but fewer than ten. This chain links TRBV5-1 with TRBJ1-3, with D possibly matching TRBD1 (5 bases). This CDR3 region has 14 residues. Germline CDR1 SGHRS, CDR2 YFSETQ. Trimming took off 4 bases at V and 5 bases at J, with 13 bases between the two ends. DNA for the CDR3: TGCGCCAGCAGCGCCGGGGACCACCGAAACACCATATATTTT. This sequence encodes CASSAGDHRNTIYF. The whole variable domain, remainder taken from reference TRBV5-1 and TRBJ1-3, is KAGVTQTPRYLIKTRGQQVTLSCSPISGHRSVSWYQQTPGQGLQFLFEYFSETQRNKGNFPGRFSGRQFSNSRSEMNVSTLELGDSALYLCASSAGDHRNTIYFGEGSWLTVV.

This clonotype was seen many times. This chain connects TRBV5-6 to TRBJ2-7, with TRBD1 matching 9 bases. Germline V gene sequence: CDR1 SGHDT, CDR2 YYEEEE. This CDR3 has 16 residues. The V gene end was trimmed by 4 bases and the J gene end by 9 bases; junction bases not matched to a gene: 17. The CDR3 DNA reads TGTGCCAGCAGCGGCGGGACAGGGAAAGGTGTCTTCGCGCAGTACTTC. As protein: CASSGGTGKGVFAQYF.